Shown below are 28 T cell receptor beta chains from a single sample sequenced in a study of T cell responses to AZD1222 COVID-19 vaccine. Sequencing was performed with immunoSEQ multiplex PCR; in TCRdb, only in-frame clones are kept and a portion is missing. The sample gives about 110,000 clones, around 86% of which show up once; 6% to 8% is in the top ten. This sample comprised peripheral blood, obtained on day 0 of AZD1222 vaccination. All receptors come from an adult in good health.

The rearrangement uses TRBV7-9 and TRBJ2-7; D is perhaps TRBD1 or TRBD2 (6 bases each). The CDR3 consists of 15 residues. Germline CDR1 reads SEHNR; CDR2 reads FQNEAQ (reference sequence). V was clipped by 1 base and J by 4 bases, with 14 bases between them. The CDR3 nucleotides are TGTGCCAGCAGCTTAGTGACAGGAGGGAAGTACGAGCAGTACTTC. It codes for CASSLVTGGKYEQYF.

The CDR3 DNA reads as TGTGCCAGCAGTAAGTCGGACAGGGCCCACGAGCAGTACTTC. Protein product: CASSKSDRAHEQYF. The chain carries TRBV6-5 and TRBJ2-7; 8 positions agree with TRBD1. This CDR3 contains 14 residues. From germline, CDR1 is MNHEY and CDR2 SVGAGI. V lost 5 bases, J lost 5 bases, and 8 bases stayed unmatched.

This chain uses TRBV3-1 (or the pseudogene TRBV3-2) with TRBJ2-3; tentative D call: TRBD2 (5 bases). Trimming removed 0 bases from V and 8 bases from J, with 15 bases in between. CDR1 is LGHDT, CDR2 YNNKEL, per germline (reference sequence). The CDR3 length is 15 residues. The CDR3: CASSQESGLWSTQYF. The CDR3 region has the DNA TGTGCCAGCAGCCAAGAGTCTGGACTCTGGAGTACGCAGTATTTT.

In this sample, this clone turned up a few times. The V gene is TRBV28, the J gene TRBJ2-3; 14 bases agree with TRBD2. This CDR3 has 18 amino acids. The V segment lost 6 bases and the J segment 6 bases; nucleotides outside the gene matches: 14. Per germline, CDR1 MDHEN and CDR2 SYDVKM. For the CDR3, the DNA is TGTGCCAGCAGCCTTCTCGGACTAGCGGGAGGCGAGGGGGATACGCAGTATTTT. Translated: CASSLLGLAGGEGDTQYF. The entire variable domain, with the rest obtained from reference TRBV28 and TRBJ2-3, is as follows: DVKVTQSSRYLVKRTGEKVFLECVQDMDHENMFWYRQDPGLGLRLIYFSYDVKMKEKGDIPEGYSVSREKKERFSLILESASTNQTSMYLCASSLLGLAGGEGDTQYFGPGTRLTVL.

This chain joins TRBV4-3 and TRBJ1-2; weak D call: TRBD1 (5 bases). Germline V lookup: CDR1 LGHNA, CDR2 YSLEER. The CDR3 extends over 15 amino acids. V lost 4 bases to trimming and J lost 0 bases, with 12 bases between them. CDR3: CASSPNGRANYGYTF. In nucleotides, the CDR3 is TGCGCCAGCAGCCCTAATGGCAGGGCTAACTATGGCTACACCTTC.

The chain is built from TRBV5-6 and TRBJ2-2; 9 positions agree with TRBD2. The CDR3 sequence is 16 residues long. CDR1 is SGHDT and CDR2 is YYEEEE in the germline V gene. V shed 1 base and J 4 bases; nucleotides not matched to a gene: 5. DNA of the CDR3: TGTGCCAGCAGCTTGACGTTAGCGGGGGTCACCGGGGAGCTGTTTTTT. As protein: CASSLTLAGVTGELFF.

The chain recombines TRBV9 with TRBJ2-1; no firm D call. This CDR3 has 12 residues. V was cut by 4 bases and J by 8 bases, with 10 bases left in between. Germline V gives CDR1 SGDLS, CDR2 YYNGEE. The DNA for the CDR3 is TGTGCCAGCAGCCCTACTAAAGATGAGCAGTTCTTC. This translates into CASSPTKDEQFF.

The genes are TRBV20-1 and TRBJ2-7, with TRBD1 matching over 7 bases. J lost 5 bases, V lost 8 bases, and 6 bases had no gene match. The germline CDR1 and CDR2 sequences are DFQATT and SNEGSKA (reference sequence). This CDR3 contains 11 residues. The CDR3 DNA sequence: TGCAGTCCGAAACAGGGGAACGAGCAGTACTTC. Encoded protein: CSPKQGNEQYF.

V gene TRBV11-2 combines with J gene TRBJ2-7, with unresolved D. Trimming pared 1 base from V and 1 base from J, leaving 8 bases between. The germline gives CDR1 SGHAT, CDR2 FQNNGV. The length of the CDR3 is 14 residues. The CDR3 DNA reads TGTGCCAGCAGCTTAGGACAAACTTCCTACGAGCAGTACTTC. Its translation: CASSLGQTSYEQYF.

A few counts support this clone. The V call is TRBV2, the J call TRBJ1-1, with D possibly being TRBD1 (6 bases). This CDR3 has 14 amino acids. Germline-derived CDR1 and CDR2 are SNHLY and FYNNEI. V lost 6 bases and J lost 4, with 15 bases in between. CDR3 in amino acids: CASSDGAGATEAFF. The CDR3 coding sequence is TGTGCCAGCAGCGACGGGGCGGGGGCCACTGAAGCTTTCTTT.

The rearrangement uses TRBV28 and TRBJ2-1; perhaps TRBD2 as D (7 bases). The germline CDR1 and CDR2 sequences are MDHEN and SYDVKM. The V end lost 4 bases, the J end lost 9 bases, and 16 bases lay between the germline ends. The CDR3 consists of 14 residues. CDR3 DNA: TGTGCCAGCAGTTCCGGGGGGCTCTGGGGTGAGCAGTTCTTC. The encoded protein is CASSSGGLWGEQFF.

This clone showed up just once. The chain recombines TRBV3-1 (or the pseudogene TRBV3-2) with TRBJ1-6; 9 nucleotides align to TRBD1. The V gene's germline CDR1 is LGHDT and CDR2 YNNKEL (reference sequence). CDR3 length: 15 residues. The ends lost 4 bases at V and 9 bases at J; junction bases unmatched: 7. The CDR3 nucleotides are TGTGCCAGCAGCCCGGACAGGGGTATTAGTTCACCCCTCCACTTT. It translates to CASSPDRGISSPLHF.

This rearrangement joins TRBV10-3 to TRBJ1-3; TRBD1 aligns across 9 bases. The V and J ends lost 2 bases and 0 bases, in that order; junction bases with no gene match: 8. CDR3 size: 18 residues. From germline, CDR1 is ENHRY and CDR2 SYGVKD. The CDR3 DNA is TGTGCCATCAGTGAGCCAAACGGGGACAGGGACTCTGGAAACACCATATATTTT. This translates into CAISEPNGDRDSGNTIYF.

J is TRBJ2-1 and V is TRBV5-1; 8 bases fit TRBD2. Trimming at V came to 3 bases and at J to 6 bases, leaving 5 bases not matched to a gene. Germline values: CDR1 SGHRS, CDR2 YFSETQ. This CDR3 is built from 14 residues. The chain's CDR3 is CASSYGGGPNEQFF. CDR3 nucleotides: TGCGCCAGCAGCTATGGCGGGGGGCCCAATGAGCAGTTCTTC.

The chain couples TRBV5-6 to TRBJ2-6; a possible D gene is TRBD2 (6 bases). V was pared by 2 bases and J by 4 bases, with 10 bases between. Germline-derived CDR1 and CDR2 are SGHDT and YYEEEE. This CDR3 contains 15 residues. The DNA for the CDR3 is TGTGCCAGCAGCTTTGGAGGGGCAGGGGCCAACGTCCTGACTTTC. Protein sequence: CASSFGGAGANVLTF.

The chain links TRBV9 to TRBJ1-1; D uncertain. V was pared by 0 bases and J by 0 bases, with 6 bases between. Germline loops: CDR1 SGDLS, CDR2 YYNGEE. The CDR3 is made up of 14 amino acids. For the CDR3, the DNA is TGTGCCAGCAGCGTAGGGAGTTTGAACACTGAAGCTTTCTTT. Protein: CASSVGSLNTEAFF.

In its sample, this clone was seen once. The chain has TRBV4-1 and TRBJ2-7, with 7 bases matching TRBD1. The CDR3 runs 13 residues. Looked up from germline, CDR1 is MGHRA and CDR2 is YSYEKL. V shed 1 base, J shed 10 bases, and the junction held 7 bases outside the gene matches. CDR3 DNA: TGCGCCAGCAGCCAAGGGGAAAGGACAGGTCAGTACTTC. It encodes CASSQGERTGQYF.

The chain is built from TRBV2 and TRBJ1-2; tentative D call: TRBD1 (5 bases). Trimming took off 4 bases at V and 4 bases at J, with 13 bases between the two ends. This CDR3 is 14 amino acids long. From germline, CDR1 is SNHLY and CDR2 FYNNEI. This chain's CDR3 is CASSAALGGYGYTF. The CDR3 nucleotides read TGTGCCAGCAGTGCGGCCCTGGGGGGCTATGGCTACACCTTC.

The rearrangement joins TRBV28 to TRBJ1-5; 7 bases agree with TRBD1. Germline CDR1 reads MDHEN; CDR2 reads SYDVKM. The V and J ends lost 7 bases and 9 bases, in that order; junction bases with no gene match: 9. This CDR3 contains 13 residues. Here the CDR3 DNA reads TGTGCCAGCACCCTGGTGGCAGGGGGGCCCCAGCATTTT. Amino acids: CASTLVAGGPQHF. The whole variable domain, remainder taken from reference TRBV28 and TRBJ1-5, is DVKVTQSSRYLVKRTGEKVFLECVQDMDHENMFWYRQDPGLGLRLIYFSYDVKMKEKGDIPEGYSVSREKKERFSLILESASTNQTSMYLCASTLVAGGPQHFGDGTRLSIL.

This rearrangement joins TRBV3-1 (or the pseudogene TRBV3-2) to TRBJ1-4; D call uncertain. Trimming cost V 3 bases and J 2 bases, with 4 bases left between them. This CDR3 comprises 13 residues. Germline-derived CDR1 and CDR2 are LGHDT and YNNKEL (reference sequence). The CDR3 region is CASSHATNEKLFF. CDR3 sequence (DNA): TGTGCCAGCAGCCATGCTACTAATGAAAAACTGTTTTTT.

This chain uses TRBV4-1 with TRBJ1-2, with D maybe TRBD1 (5 bases). V gave up 1 base and J gave up 3 bases, with 18 bases separating them. This CDR3 spans 17 amino acids. CDR1 and CDR2 from the germline V gene are MGHRA and YSYEKL. CDR3 loop: CASSQAYRRQGDYGYTF. The CDR3 DNA reads TGCGCCAGCAGCCAAGCTTATCGACGGCAGGGTGACTATGGCTACACCTTC.

This chain uses TRBV20-1 with TRBJ1-4; D gene uncertain. Per germline, CDR1 DFQATT and CDR2 SNEGSKA (reference sequence). Trimming shortened V by 3 bases and J by 3 bases, and 8 bases separated the two germline ends. CDR3 length: 13 amino acids. The CDR3 DNA is TGCAGTGCTAGTAAGAATCCTAATGAAAAACTGTTTTTT. Protein: CSASKNPNEKLFF.

The chain combines TRBV6-5 with TRBJ2-3, with TRBD2 matching 8 bases. The CDR3 sequence is 15 residues long. The V gene's germline CDR1 is MNHEY and CDR2 SVGAGI. The J segment lost 5 bases and the V segment lost 7 bases, leaving 11 bases of the junction unmatched. The CDR3 nucleotides read TGTGCCAGCACCTACCTCGGGACTAGTGAAGATACGCAGTATTTT. It encodes CASTYLGTSEDTQYF.

This clone was seen a few times. CDR3 residues: CASSFVVLSHEQYF. CDR3 DNA sequence: TGCGCCAGCAGCTTCGTAGTCCTGTCGCACGAGCAGTACTTC. The chain uses TRBV5-1 and TRBJ2-7; D call uncertain. The V gene's germline CDR1 is SGHRS and CDR2 YFSETQ. This CDR3 has 14 residues. The V gene lost 2 bases and the J gene lost 5 bases, with 14 bases spanning the gap.

This clone has just one count. The chain has TRBV28 and TRBJ2-7; 11 bases are a match to TRBD1. Germline loops: CDR1 MDHEN, CDR2 SYDVKM. With V trimmed by 5 bases and J by 6 bases, 6 bases remained unmatched. This CDR3 is 14 amino acids long. CDR3: CASSAGQGAPEQYF. The CDR3 nucleotides read TGTGCCAGCAGTGCCGGACAGGGGGCCCCCGAGCAGTACTTC.

V is TRBV7-9 and J is TRBJ1-5, with unresolved D. V gave up 3 bases and J gave up 6 bases, with 12 bases separating them. The CDR3 runs 14 residues. Germline loops: CDR1 SEHNR, CDR2 FQNEAQ (reference sequence). The CDR3 spells CASSFGEPRQPQHF. CDR3 coding DNA: TGTGCCAGCAGCTTCGGGGAGCCCCGTCAGCCCCAGCATTTT. Variable domain in full (rest from reference TRBV7-9 and TRBJ1-5): DTGVSQNPRHKITKRGQNVTFRCDPISEHNRLYWYRQTLGQGPEFLTYFQNEAQLEKSRLLSDRFSAERPKGSFSTLEIQRTEQGDSAMYLCASSFGEPRQPQHFGDGTRLSIL.

The genes are TRBV4-1 and TRBJ2-7; 8 bases are a match to TRBD1. The J segment lost 3 bases and the V segment lost 4 bases, leaving 11 bases of the junction unmatched. Germline-derived CDR1 and CDR2 are MGHRA and YSYEKL. This CDR3 is built from 16 residues. The CDR3 is CASSRTGRTGIYEQYF. DNA for the CDR3: TGCGCCAGCAGCCGAACTGGAAGGACAGGGATCTACGAGCAGTACTTC.

In its sample, this clone was seen a few times. V usage is TRBV7-6 and J usage is TRBJ1-3; D is uncertain. V was trimmed by 5 bases and J by 12 bases, leaving 17 bases between them. This CDR3 has 13 amino acids. Germline V gives CDR1 SGHVS, CDR2 FNYEAQ. CDR3 sequence reads: CASSPSLDWDIYF. CDR3 in DNA: TGTGCCAGCAGCCCGTCCCTCGATTGGGACATATATTTT.